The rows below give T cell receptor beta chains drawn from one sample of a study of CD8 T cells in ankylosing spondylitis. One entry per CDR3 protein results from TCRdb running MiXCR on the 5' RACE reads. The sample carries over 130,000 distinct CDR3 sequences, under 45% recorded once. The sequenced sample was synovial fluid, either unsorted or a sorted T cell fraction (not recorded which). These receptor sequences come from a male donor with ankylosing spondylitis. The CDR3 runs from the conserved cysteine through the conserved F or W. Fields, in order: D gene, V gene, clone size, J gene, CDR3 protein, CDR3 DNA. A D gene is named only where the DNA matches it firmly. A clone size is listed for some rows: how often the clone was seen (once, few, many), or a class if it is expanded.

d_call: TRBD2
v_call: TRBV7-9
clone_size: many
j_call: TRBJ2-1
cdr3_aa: CASRIETSGGYNEQFF
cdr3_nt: TGTGCCAGCAGGATCGAGACTAGCGGAGGTTACAATGAGCAGTTCTTC

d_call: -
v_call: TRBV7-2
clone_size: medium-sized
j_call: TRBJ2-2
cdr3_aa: CASSPLARGNTGELFF
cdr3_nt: TGTGCCAGCAGCCCTCTAGCGCGAGGGAACACCGGGGAGCTGTTTTTT

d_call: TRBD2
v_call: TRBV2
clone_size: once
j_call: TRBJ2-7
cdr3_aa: CARGTSGTYEQYF
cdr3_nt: TGTGCCAGGGGGACTAGCGGGACCTACGAGCAGTACTTC

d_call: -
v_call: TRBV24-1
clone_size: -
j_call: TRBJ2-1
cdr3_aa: CATSDLPARMGGEQFF
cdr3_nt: TGTGCCACCAGTGATCTCCCCGCAAGGATGGGGGGTGAGCAGTTCTTC

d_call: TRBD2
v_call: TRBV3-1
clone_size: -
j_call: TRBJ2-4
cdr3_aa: CASSQELAVAKNIQYF
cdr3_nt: TGTGCCAGCAGCCAAGAACTAGCGGTAGCCAAAAACATTCAGTACTTC

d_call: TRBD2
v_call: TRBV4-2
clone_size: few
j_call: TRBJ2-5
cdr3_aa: CASSPGLAGSPGSETQYF
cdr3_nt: TGTGCCAGCAGCCCTGGACTAGCGGGGTCCCCAGGCTCGGAGACCCAGTACTTC

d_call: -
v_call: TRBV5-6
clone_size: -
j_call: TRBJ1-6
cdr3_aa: CASSLLWNNNSPLHF
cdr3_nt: TGTGCCAGCAGCCTCCTGTGGAACAATAATTCACCCCTCCACTTT

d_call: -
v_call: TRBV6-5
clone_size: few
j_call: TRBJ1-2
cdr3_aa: CASSYSSGRSVGYTF
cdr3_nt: TGTGCCAGCAGTTACTCGTCCGGGAGGAGTGTTGGCTACACCTTC

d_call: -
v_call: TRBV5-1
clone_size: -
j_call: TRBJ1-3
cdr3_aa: CASSPWADSGNTIYF
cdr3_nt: TGCGCCAGCAGCCCCTGGGCGGACTCTGGAAACACCATATATTTT

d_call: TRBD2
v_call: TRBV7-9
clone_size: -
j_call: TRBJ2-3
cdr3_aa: CASSRGRETGTDTQYF
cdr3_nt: TGTGCCAGCAGCCGTGGGCGGGAGACAGGCACAGATACGCAGTATTTT

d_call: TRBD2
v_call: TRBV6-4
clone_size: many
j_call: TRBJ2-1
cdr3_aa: CASSRTSEYNEQFF
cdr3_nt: TGTGCCAGCAGTCGGACTAGCGAATACAATGAGCAGTTCTTC

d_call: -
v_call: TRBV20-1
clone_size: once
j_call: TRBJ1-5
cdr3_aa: CSARTHREAQPQHF
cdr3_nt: TGCAGTGCTAGAACCCACAGGGAGGCTCAGCCCCAGCATTTT

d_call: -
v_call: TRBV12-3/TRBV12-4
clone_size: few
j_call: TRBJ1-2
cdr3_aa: CASSFWQYYGYTF
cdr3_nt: TGTGCCAGCAGTTTTTGGCAGTACTATGGCTACACCTTC

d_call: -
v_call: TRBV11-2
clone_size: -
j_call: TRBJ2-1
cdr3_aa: CASSSHLQGNGEQFF
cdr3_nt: TGTGCCAGCAGCTCCCACCTACAGGGTAACGGTGAGCAGTTCTTC

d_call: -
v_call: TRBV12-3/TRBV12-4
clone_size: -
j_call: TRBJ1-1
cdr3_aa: CASSPRDPAIGLNTEAFF
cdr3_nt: TGTGCCAGCAGTCCCCGGGACCCTGCTATTGGGCTGAACACTGAAGCTTTCTTT

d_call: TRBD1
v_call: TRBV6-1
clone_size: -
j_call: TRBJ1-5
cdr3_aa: CASRQTGGSGQPQHF
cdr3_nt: TGTGCCAGCAGACAAACAGGGGGCTCCGGGCAGCCCCAGCATTTT

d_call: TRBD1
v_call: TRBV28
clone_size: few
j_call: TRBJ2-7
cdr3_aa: CASSETGGTWEQYF
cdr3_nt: TGTGCCAGCAGCGAGACAGGGGGCACCTGGGAGCAGTACTTC

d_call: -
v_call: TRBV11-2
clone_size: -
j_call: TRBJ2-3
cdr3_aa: CASSLGIAVTDTQYF
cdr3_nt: TGTGCCAGCAGCTTAGGAATAGCGGTAACAGATACGCAGTATTTT

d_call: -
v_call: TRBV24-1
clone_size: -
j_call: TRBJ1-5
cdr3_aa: CATSDGTGYQPQHF
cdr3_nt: TGTGCCACCAGTGATGGTACAGGGTATCAGCCCCAGCATTTT

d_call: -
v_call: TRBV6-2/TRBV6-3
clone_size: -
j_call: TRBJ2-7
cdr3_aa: CASSYSISGYGSFYEQYF
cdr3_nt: TGTGCCAGCAGTTACTCGATAAGCGGTTACGGGAGTTTCTACGAGCAGTACTTC

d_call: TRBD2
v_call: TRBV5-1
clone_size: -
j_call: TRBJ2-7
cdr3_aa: CASSMGRDLFYEQYF
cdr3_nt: TGCGCCAGCAGCATGGGGAGGGACCTATTCTACGAGCAGTACTTC

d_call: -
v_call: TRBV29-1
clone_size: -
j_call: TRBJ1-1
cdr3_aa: CSVVGYGGLITEAFF
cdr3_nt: TGCAGCGTTGTCGGATATGGGGGGCTCATCACTGAAGCTTTCTTT

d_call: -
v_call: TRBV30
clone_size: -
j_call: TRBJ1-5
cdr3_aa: CAWSRDSNQPQHF
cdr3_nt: TGTGCCTGGAGCCGGGACAGCAATCAGCCCCAGCATTTT

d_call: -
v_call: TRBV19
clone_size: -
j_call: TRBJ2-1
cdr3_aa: CASIGDLNEQFF
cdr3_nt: TGTGCCAGTATAGGGGACCTCAATGAGCAGTTCTTC

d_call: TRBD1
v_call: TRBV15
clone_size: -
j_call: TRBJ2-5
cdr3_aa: CATSRGQGTFETQYF
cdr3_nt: TGTGCCACCAGCAGGGGACAGGGCACCTTTGAGACCCAGTACTTC

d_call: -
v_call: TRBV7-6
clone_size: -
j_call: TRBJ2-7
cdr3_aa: CASSLAQTRVTYEQYF
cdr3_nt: TGTGCCAGCAGCTTAGCACAGACCAGGGTTACCTACGAGCAGTACTTC

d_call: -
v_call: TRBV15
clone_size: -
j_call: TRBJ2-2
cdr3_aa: CATSRAWQGSTGELFF
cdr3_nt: TGTGCCACCAGCAGAGCATGGCAGGGAAGCACCGGGGAGCTGTTTTTT

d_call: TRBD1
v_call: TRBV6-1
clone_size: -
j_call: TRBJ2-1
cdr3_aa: CASGGQLYNEQFF
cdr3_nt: TGTGCCAGCGGGGGACAGCTCTACAATGAGCAGTTCTTC

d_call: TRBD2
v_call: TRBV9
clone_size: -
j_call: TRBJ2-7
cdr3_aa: CASSVGDYYEQYF
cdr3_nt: TGTGCCAGCAGCGTAGGGGACTACTACGAGCAGTACTTC

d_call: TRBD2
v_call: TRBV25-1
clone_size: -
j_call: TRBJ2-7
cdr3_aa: CASSPGGSSYEQYF
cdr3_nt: TGTGCCAGCAGTCCGGGGGGTAGCTCCTACGAGCAGTACTTC

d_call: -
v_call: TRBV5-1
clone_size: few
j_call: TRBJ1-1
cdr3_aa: CASSWTPSGTEAFF
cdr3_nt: TGCGCCAGCAGCTGGACGCCTTCGGGAACTGAAGCTTTCTTT

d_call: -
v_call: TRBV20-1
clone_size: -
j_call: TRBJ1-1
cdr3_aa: CSARQFQPDPESTFF
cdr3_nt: TGCAGTGCTAGACAGTTCCAACCCGACCCCGAATCCACTTTCTTT

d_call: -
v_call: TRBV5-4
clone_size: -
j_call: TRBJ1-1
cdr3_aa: CASSLRGNPPEAFF
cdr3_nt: TGTGCCAGCAGCCTTCGGGGCAACCCCCCTGAAGCTTTCTTT

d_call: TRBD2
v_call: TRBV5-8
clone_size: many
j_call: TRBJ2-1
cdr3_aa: CAISGTTSSYNEQFF
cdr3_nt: TGTGCCATCTCGGGGACTACCAGCTCCTACAATGAGCAGTTCTTC

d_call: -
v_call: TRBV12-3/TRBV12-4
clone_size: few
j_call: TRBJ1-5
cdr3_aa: CASSLIWGKANQPQHF
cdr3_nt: TGTGCCAGCAGTTTGATCTGGGGAAAAGCCAATCAGCCCCAGCATTTT

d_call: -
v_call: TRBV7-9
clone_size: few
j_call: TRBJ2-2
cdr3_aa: CASSLYREPTGELFF
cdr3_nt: TGTGCCAGCAGCCTTTACAGGGAACCCACCGGGGAGCTGTTTTTT

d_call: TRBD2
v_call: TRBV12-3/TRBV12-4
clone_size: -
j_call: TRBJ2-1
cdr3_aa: CASSSLAGSFNEQFF
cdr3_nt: TGTGCCAGCAGCTCTCTAGCGGGGAGCTTCAATGAGCAGTTCTTC

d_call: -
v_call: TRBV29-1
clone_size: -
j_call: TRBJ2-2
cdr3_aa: CSGWAATGELFF
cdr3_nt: TGCAGCGGATGGGCAGCCACCGGGGAGCTGTTTTTT

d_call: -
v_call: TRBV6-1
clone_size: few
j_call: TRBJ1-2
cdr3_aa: CASSDEQGYYYGYTF
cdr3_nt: TGTGCCAGCAGTGACGAACAGGGCTACTACTATGGCTACACCTTC

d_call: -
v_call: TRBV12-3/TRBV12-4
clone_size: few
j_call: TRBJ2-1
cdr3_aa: CASRDSSSYNEQFF
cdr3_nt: TGTGCCAGCAGGGACTCGAGCTCCTACAATGAGCAGTTCTTC

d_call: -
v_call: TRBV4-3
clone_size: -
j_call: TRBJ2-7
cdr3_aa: CASSPRGAGDVDEQYF
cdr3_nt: TGCGCCAGCAGCCCTCGAGGGGCAGGGGATGTGGACGAGCAGTACTTC

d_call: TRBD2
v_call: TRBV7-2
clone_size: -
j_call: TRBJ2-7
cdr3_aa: CASSLLAGDDEQYF
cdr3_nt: TGTGCCAGCAGCTTACTAGCGGGAGACGACGAGCAGTACTTC

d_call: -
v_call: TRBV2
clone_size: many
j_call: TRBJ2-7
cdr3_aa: CASSVFGDAYEQYF
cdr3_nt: TGTGCCAGCAGTGTATTTGGGGATGCCTACGAGCAGTACTTC

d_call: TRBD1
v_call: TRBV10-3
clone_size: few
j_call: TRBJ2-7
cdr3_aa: CAISAPGQSSYEQYF
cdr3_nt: TGTGCCATCAGTGCGCCGGGACAGAGCTCCTACGAGCAGTACTTC

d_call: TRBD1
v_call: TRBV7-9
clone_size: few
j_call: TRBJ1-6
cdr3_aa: CAIQAPGQGYNSPLHF
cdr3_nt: TGTGCCATCCAAGCACCGGGACAGGGATATAATTCACCCCTCCACTTT

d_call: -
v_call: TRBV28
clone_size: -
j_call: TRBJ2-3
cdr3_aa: CASSLIRDSTAYTQYF
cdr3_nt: TGTGCCAGCAGTTTAATCCGGGACTCAACGGCGTATACGCAGTATTTT

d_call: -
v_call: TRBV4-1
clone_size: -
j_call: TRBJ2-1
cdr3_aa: CASSQGQGGSYNEQFF
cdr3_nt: TGCGCCAGCAGCCAAGGCCAGGGTGGCTCCTACAATGAGCAGTTCTTC

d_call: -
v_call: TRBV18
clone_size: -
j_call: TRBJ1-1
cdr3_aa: CASSPAGGVNTEAFF
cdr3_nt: TGTGCCAGCTCACCCGCGGGGGGGGTGAACACTGAAGCTTTCTTT

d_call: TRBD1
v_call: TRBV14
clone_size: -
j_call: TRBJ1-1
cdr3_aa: CASSQVNRGNTEAFF
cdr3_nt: TGTGCCAGCAGCCAAGTAAACAGGGGGAACACTGAAGCTTTCTTT

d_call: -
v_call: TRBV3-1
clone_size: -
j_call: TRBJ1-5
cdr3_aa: CASSRGVHSNQPQHF
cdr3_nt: TGTGCCAGCAGCCGGGGGGTCCATAGCAATCAGCCCCAGCATTTT

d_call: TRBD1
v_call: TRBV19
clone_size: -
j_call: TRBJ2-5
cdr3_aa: CASSSLTGVETQYF
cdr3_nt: TGTGCCAGTAGTAGTTTGACAGGGGTGGAGACCCAGTACTTC

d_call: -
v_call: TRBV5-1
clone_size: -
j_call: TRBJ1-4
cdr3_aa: CASSLLGAVYEKLFF
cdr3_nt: TGCGCCAGCAGCTTACTGGGGGCGGTATATGAAAAACTGTTTTTT

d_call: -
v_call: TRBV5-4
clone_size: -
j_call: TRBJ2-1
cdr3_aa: CASSLVVRSSYNEQFF
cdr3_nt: TGTGCCAGCAGCTTGGTGGTGCGGAGCTCCTACAATGAGCAGTTCTTC

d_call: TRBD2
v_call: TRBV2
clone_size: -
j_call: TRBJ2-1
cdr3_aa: CASSEMGPGGAGGYNEQFF
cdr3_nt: TGTGCCAGCAGTGAAATGGGACCCGGTGGAGCGGGGGGATACAATGAGCAGTTCTTC

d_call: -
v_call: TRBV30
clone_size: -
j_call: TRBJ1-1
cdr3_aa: CAWSKQENTEAFF
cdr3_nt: TGTGCCTGGAGTAAACAGGAGAACACTGAAGCTTTCTTT

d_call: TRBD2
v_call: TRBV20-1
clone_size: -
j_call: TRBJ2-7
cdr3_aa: CSARVAGSYEQYF
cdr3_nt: TGCAGTGCTAGGGTAGCGGGGTCCTACGAGCAGTACTTC

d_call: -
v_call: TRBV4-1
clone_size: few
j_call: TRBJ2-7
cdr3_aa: CASSWGGRADEQYF
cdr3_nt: TGCGCCAGCAGCTGGGGAGGCAGGGCCGACGAGCAGTACTTC

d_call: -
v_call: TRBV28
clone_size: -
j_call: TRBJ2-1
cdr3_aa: CASSSGWGEWDNEQFF
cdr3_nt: TGTGCCAGCAGTTCCGGGTGGGGGGAGTGGGACAATGAGCAGTTCTTC

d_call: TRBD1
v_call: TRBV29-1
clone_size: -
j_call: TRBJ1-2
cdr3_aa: CSASGGRFIENYGYTF
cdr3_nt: TGCAGTGCGTCAGGGGGCCGCTTCATCGAAAACTATGGCTACACCTTC